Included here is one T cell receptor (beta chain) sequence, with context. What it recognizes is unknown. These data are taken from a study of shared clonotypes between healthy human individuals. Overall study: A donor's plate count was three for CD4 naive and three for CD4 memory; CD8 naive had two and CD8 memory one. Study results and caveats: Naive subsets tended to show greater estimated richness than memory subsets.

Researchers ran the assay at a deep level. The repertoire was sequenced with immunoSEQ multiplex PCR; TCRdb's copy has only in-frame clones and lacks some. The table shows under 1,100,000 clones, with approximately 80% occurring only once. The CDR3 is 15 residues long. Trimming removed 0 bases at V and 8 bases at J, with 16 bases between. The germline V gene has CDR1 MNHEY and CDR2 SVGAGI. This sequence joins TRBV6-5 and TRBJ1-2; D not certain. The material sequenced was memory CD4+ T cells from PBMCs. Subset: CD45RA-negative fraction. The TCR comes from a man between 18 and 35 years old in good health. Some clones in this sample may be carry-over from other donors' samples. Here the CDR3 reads CASSYSGIGHDGYTF. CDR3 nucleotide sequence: TGTGCCAGCAGTTACTCCGGGATAGGGCATGACGGCTACACCTTC.